The sequence of this T cell receptor (beta chain) was determined in a study of cytomegalovirus exposure and HLA in healthy donors. V was pared by 8 bases and J by 5 bases, with 16 bases between. The CDR3 totals 14 residues. Germline V gives CDR1 LNHNV, CDR2 YYDKDF (reference sequence). Notes on this clone: The antigen is undetermined.

The study, taken as a whole, reports: Earlier analysis looked at TCR beta V segments, and most were productive about 90% or about 30% of the time.

The PCR employed 60 Vbeta primers together with 13 Jbeta primers. Assay: immunoSEQ multiplex PCR; the TCRdb copy retains only in-frame clones and omits some. The repertoire holds around 190,000 clones, about 80% seen once, with 12% to 15% in the top ten. Sequences were obtained from PBMCs. The TCR was taken from a woman aged 25 to 39 in good health and CMV-seropositive. The V gene is TRBV15, the J gene TRBJ2-1, with D perhaps matching TRBD2 (5 bases). DNA of the CDR3: TGTGCCACCGGGAGAGGGTGGCAGAACAATGAGCAGTTCTTC. Residues: CATGRGWQNNEQFF.